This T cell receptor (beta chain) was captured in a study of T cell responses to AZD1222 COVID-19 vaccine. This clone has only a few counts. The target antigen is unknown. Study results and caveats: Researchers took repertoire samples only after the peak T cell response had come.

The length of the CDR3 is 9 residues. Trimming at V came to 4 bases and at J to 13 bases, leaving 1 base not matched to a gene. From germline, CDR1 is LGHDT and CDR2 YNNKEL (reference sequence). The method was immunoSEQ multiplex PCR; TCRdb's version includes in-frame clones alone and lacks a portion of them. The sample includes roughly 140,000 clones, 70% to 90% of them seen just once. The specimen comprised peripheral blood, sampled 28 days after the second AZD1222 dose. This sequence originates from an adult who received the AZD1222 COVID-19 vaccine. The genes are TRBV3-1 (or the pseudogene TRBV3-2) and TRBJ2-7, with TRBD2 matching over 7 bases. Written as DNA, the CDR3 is TGTGCCAGCAGCCTAGCGGGTTACTTC. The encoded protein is CASSLAGYF.